This section outlines one T cell receptor beta chain sequence together with its context. The antigen remains unidentified. This record belongs to a study of cytomegalovirus exposure and HLA in healthy donors. In the study overall: A later analysis reported the 120 or so validation repertoires used the same platform as the approximately 670 first-cohort repertoires.

Sequencing was performed with immunoSEQ multiplex PCR; in TCRdb, only in-frame clones are kept and a portion is missing. The data hold roughly 170,000 clones, with approximately 83% observed a single time. Whole-study results and caveats: Cytomegalovirus status, reportedly, was diagnosed with high specificity and sensitivity by the classifier. The listing of 150 to 200 TCR beta chains classed them as cytomegalovirus-associated.

The length of the CDR3 is 15 residues. The junction had 7 bases not matched to a gene; V was cut back by 2 bases and J by 7 bases. CDR1 SGHRS and CDR2 YFSETQ come from the germline V gene. The gene calls are TRBV5-1 and TRBJ2-2, with 8 bases aligning to TRBD2. Sequences were obtained from PBMCs. This sequence was found in a woman aged 18-30 years in good health and CMV-seropositive. CDR3 in DNA: TGCGCCAGCAGCTTACGGGAGGGAGGAAACGGGGAGCTGTTTTTT. Translated, it gives CASSLREGGNGELFF.